This T cell receptor beta chain was profiled in a study of early T cells in non-severe SARS-CoV-2 infection. Looking at the study overall: Sequenced bulk RNA came from whole blood that was unsorted, and chains were unpaired.

Unique molecular identifiers were affixed to single, distinct cDNA molecules. TCRdb used MiXCR to reprocess the 5' RACE reads, holding one entry per CDR3 protein. This table has roughly 58,000 distinct CDR3 sequences, approximately 6.7% appearing once. This CDR3 has 13 residues. V lost 10 bases and J lost 5, with 14 bases in between. Germline CDR1 and CDR2: KGHSH and LQKENI. The receptor comes from an adult who was a healthcare worker with PCR-confirmed SARS-CoV-2 infection or an uninfected control (not recorded which). The sequenced sample was whole blood. The genes are TRBV18 and TRBJ1-4, with D perhaps matching TRBD1 (6 bases). CDR3 in DNA: TGTGCCACCTCTACAGGGTCGAATGAAAAACTGTTTTTT. It translates to CATSTGSNEKLFF.